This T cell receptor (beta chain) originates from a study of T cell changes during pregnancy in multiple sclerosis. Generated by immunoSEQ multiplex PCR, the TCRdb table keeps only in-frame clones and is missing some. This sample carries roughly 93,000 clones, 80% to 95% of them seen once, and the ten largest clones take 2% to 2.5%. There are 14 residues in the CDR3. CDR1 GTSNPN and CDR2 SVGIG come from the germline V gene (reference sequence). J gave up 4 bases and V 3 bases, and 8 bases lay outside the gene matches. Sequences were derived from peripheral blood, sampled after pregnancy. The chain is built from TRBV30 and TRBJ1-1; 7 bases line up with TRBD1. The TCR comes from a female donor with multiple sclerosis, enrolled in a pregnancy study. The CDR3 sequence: CAWSRDRATTEAFF. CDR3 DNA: TGTGCCTGGAGCAGAGACAGGGCGACCACTGAAGCTTTCTTT.